This T cell receptor (beta chain) stems from a study of patients and donors after allogeneic stem cell transplantation. CDR3 length: 15 amino acids. Trimming took off 3 bases at V and 0 bases at J, with 11 bases between the two ends. In germline, CDR1 is LGHNA, CDR2 YNFKEQ. TCRdb itself ran the RT-PCR reads through MiXCR, one entry per CDR3 protein. This table has 150,000 to 200,000 distinct CDR3 sequences, roughly 22% appearing once. The receptor was derived from a human donor who was either an allogeneic HSCT recipient or a stem cell or donor lymphocyte infusion donor (not recorded which). It is not recorded whose cells these are; they may come from a transplant donor. The chain recombines TRBV4-2 with TRBJ1-1, with D unresolved. Specimen: blood, either unsorted or a sorted T cell fraction (not recorded which). Here the CDR3 reads CASSQIGLLNTEAFF. CDR3 DNA: TGTGCCAGCAGCCAGATAGGGTTATTGAACACTGAAGCTTTCTTT.